A single sample is the source of the 8 T cell receptor beta chains below, sequenced in a study of blood T cell repertoires in COVID-19. TCRdb keeps only in-frame clones here, not all; method: immunoSEQ multiplex PCR. The sample consists of about 190,000 clones, more than 70% of them appearing once. Input material: peripheral blood. The receptors shown here come from an elderly woman with active or convalescent COVID-19.

V usage is TRBV2 and J usage is TRBJ1-2; possibly TRBD1 for D (5 bases). Per germline, CDR1 SNHLY and CDR2 FYNNEI. V dropped 1 base and J dropped 2 bases, with 5 bases sitting between them. The CDR3 is 13 residues long. CDR3 nucleotides: TGTGCCAGCAGTGAAGGGGGCAACTATGGCTACACCTTC. Its translation: CASSEGGNYGYTF.

Regarding this clone: The limits of the CDR3 on the DNA are not certain, so only TCRdb's listed CDR3 is given. This sequence joins TRBV6-2 or TRBV6-3 and TRBJ1-5; the D segment call TRBD1 is taken from the table without a DNA check. CDR1 MNHEY and CDR2 SVGEGT come from the germline V gene. The CDR3 adds up to 20 amino acids, both ends counted. CDR3 amino acids: CASSSITFRGRRLSGQPQHF.

The V and J genes are TRBV27 and TRBJ2-1; 8 nucleotides match TRBD1. The trim removed 5 bases at V and 3 bases at J, leaving 3 bases unmatched. CDR1 is MNHEY and CDR2 is SMNVEV in the germline V gene (reference sequence). The CDR3 length is 14 residues. CDR3 amino acids: CASSRTGLYNEQFF. CDR3 in DNA: TGTGCCAGCAGTAGGACAGGGCTCTACAATGAGCAGTTCTTC.

The chain links TRBV9 to TRBJ2-2; perhaps TRBD1 as D (6 bases). V was cut by 1 base and J by 4 bases, with 8 bases left in between. The CDR3 length is 14 residues. The germline gives CDR1 SGDLS, CDR2 YYNGEE. Here the CDR3 reads CASSVKGVTGELFF. The CDR3 coding sequence is TGTGCCAGCAGCGTAAAGGGGGTCACCGGGGAGCTGTTTTTT. Based on the CDR3 plus reference TRBV9 and TRBJ2-2, the full variable domain is DSGVTQTPKHLITATGQRVTLRCSPRSGDLSVYWYQQSLDQGLQFLIQYYNGEERAKGNILERFSAQQFPDLHSELNLSSLELGDSALYFCASSVKGVTGELFFGEGSRLTVL.

V gene TRBV28 combines with J gene TRBJ1-4; D is unclear. Germline lookup yields CDR1 MDHEN and CDR2 SYDVKM. The CDR3 is 15 residues long. V lost 3 bases and J 0 bases, leaving 8 bases between the germline ends. Here the CDR3 reads CASSFGGTTNEKLFF. CDR3 bases: TGTGCCAGCAGTTTCGGAGGGACAACTAATGAAAAACTGTTTTTT.

The chain employs TRBV5-4 and TRBJ2-5, with TRBD2 identical over 12 bases. V shed 2 bases, J shed 4 bases, and the junction held 3 bases outside the gene matches. CDR1 and CDR2 (germline): SGHNT, YYREEE (reference sequence). This CDR3 is built from 15 residues. The CDR3 sequence is CASSLGLAGRETQYF. CDR3 nucleotide sequence: TGTGCCAGCAGCTTAGGACTAGCGGGGCGAGAGACCCAGTACTTC.

Only a few counts were recorded for this clone. This chain joins TRBV5-1 and TRBJ1-5, with 7 positions matching TRBD1. The germline gives CDR1 SGHRS, CDR2 YFSETQ. With 3 bases clipped from V and 7 bases from J, the junction kept 7 bases outside the gene matches. This CDR3 region has 14 residues. The CDR3 region is CASSSGQSSQPQHF. The DNA of the CDR3 is TGCGCCAGCAGCTCGGGACAGTCAAGCCAGCCCCAGCATTTT.

This sequence joins TRBV29-1 and TRBJ1-1; D is ambiguous. CDR3 length: 11 residues. V lost 4 bases, J lost 7 bases, and 10 bases lay in between. Germline V gene lookup returns CDR1 SQVTM and CDR2 ANQGSEA. The CDR3: CSVAHSGEAFF. The CDR3 DNA is TGCAGCGTTGCGCACAGCGGTGAAGCTTTCTTT.